A single sample is the source of the 10 T cell receptor beta chains below, sequenced in a study of T cell changes during pregnancy in multiple sclerosis (dated by TCRdb to between 2018 and 2020). The library relied on the immunoSEQ multiplex PCR assay. In its TCRdb copy, this immuneACCESS table keeps in-frame sequences only and misses some clones. Where compared with another copy, unresolved V genes explain less than half of these, and the others have no known cause. The sample table contains 53,000 or so clones; only one count was recorded for 85% to 95% of them. In total, the top ten clones hold about 0.56% of the sample. The sample here was CD4+ T cells from peripheral blood mononuclear cells, taken in the second trimester of pregnancy. The receptors shown here come from a female donor with multiple sclerosis, enrolled in a pregnancy study.

This chain connects TRBV29-1 to TRBJ2-7, with a tentative D call TRBD2 (5 bases). The ends were cut back, 6 bases at V and 6 bases at J, with 18 bases in the middle. Germline CDR1 is SQVTM and CDR2 is ANQGSEA. CDR3 length: 13 amino acids. CDR3 in DNA: TGCAGCGTCATCCGGGAAAGTTCGGGCGAGCAGTACTTC. Its translation: CSVIRESSGEQYF.

The rearrangement uses TRBV7-2 and TRBJ2-7; 9 bases fit TRBD2. There are 16 residues in the CDR3. The trim removed 3 bases at V and 0 bases at J, leaving 6 bases unmatched. The germline V gene has CDR1 SGHTA and CDR2 FQGNSA. The CDR3 spells CASSFSGGGSSYEQYF. CDR3 in DNA: TGTGCCAGCAGCTTTAGCGGGGGTGGGAGCTCCTACGAGCAGTACTTC.

CDR3 DNA: TGTGCCAGCAGCCCGGGGGCTAGCGGATACACAGATACGCAGTATTTT. Its protein is CASSPGASGYTDTQYF. The V call is TRBV9, the J call TRBJ2-3, with D possibly TRBD2 on 7 matching bases. Trimming removed 4 bases at V and 2 bases at J, with 17 bases between. The CDR3 is 16 amino acids. Germline V lookup: CDR1 SGDLS, CDR2 YYNGEE. Full variable domain (remainder filled in from reference TRBV9 and TRBJ2-3): DSGVTQTPKHLITATGQRVTLRCSPRSGDLSVYWYQQSLDQGLQFLIQYYNGEERAKGNILERFSAQQFPDLHSELNLSSLELGDSALYFCASSPGASGYTDTQYFGPGTRLTVL.

This clone has only one observation. The rearrangement joins TRBV5-1 to TRBJ2-5; D remains ambiguous. V was shortened by 0 bases and J by 2 bases, with 11 bases between the two germline ends. The CDR3 loop spans 15 amino acids. Germline V gene data show CDR1 as SGHRS and CDR2 as YFSETQ. CDR3 residues: CASSLVAFSQETQYF. DNA of the CDR3: TGCGCCAGCAGCTTGGTGGCCTTCTCTCAAGAGACCCAGTACTTC.

Here the CDR3 reads CASSHSTGGQNTIYF. CDR3 sequence (DNA): TGTGCCAGCAGCCATTCCACAGGGGGCCAAAACACCATATATTTT. This chain connects TRBV7-2 to TRBJ1-3; 9 bases fit TRBD1. The length of the CDR3 is 15 residues. Germline CDR1 reads SGHTA; CDR2 reads FQGNSA. The ends lost 5 bases at V and 6 bases at J; junction bases unmatched: 8.

This clone appeared a single time. The J gene is TRBJ1-3, the V gene TRBV5-1; possibly TRBD1 for D (5 bases). Trimming stripped 0 bases from V and 0 bases from J, with 7 bases between. CDR1 SGHRS and CDR2 YFSETQ come from the germline V gene. The CDR3 length is 15 residues. The CDR3 sequence is CASSLDDSSGNTIYF. The DNA of the CDR3 is TGCGCCAGCAGCTTGGACGACAGCTCTGGAAACACCATATATTTT.

The V and J genes are TRBV11-3 and TRBJ2-2; D is possibly TRBD1 (5 bases). Germline CDR1 SGHNT, CDR2 YENEEA. The CDR3 loop spans 14 amino acids. The germline V and J ends were trimmed by 5 bases and 6 bases, with 13 bases remaining between them. This chain's CDR3 is CASSAVKGAGELFF. The CDR3 DNA is TGTGCCAGCAGCGCGGTTAAAGGGGCCGGGGAGCTGTTTTTT.

The rearrangement uses TRBV9 and TRBJ1-1; 7 bases agree with TRBD1. CDR1 is SGDLS and CDR2 is YYNGEE in the germline V gene. Trimming at V came to 4 bases and at J to 0 bases, leaving 6 bases not matched to a gene. CDR3 length: 15 amino acids. The CDR3 region is CASSTTGLMNTEAFF. The CDR3 bases are TGTGCCAGCAGCACGACAGGGCTAATGAACACTGAAGCTTTCTTT.

This sequence joins TRBV6-1 and TRBJ2-7, with TRBD1 matching 7 bases. The ends lost 6 bases at V and 1 base at J; junction bases unmatched: 9. The length of the CDR3 is 15 residues. Germline lookup yields CDR1 MNHNS and CDR2 SASEGT. The CDR3 sequence is CASSPGTVPSYEQYF. The DNA for the CDR3 is TGTGCCAGCAGCCCCGGGACAGTTCCTTCCTACGAGCAGTACTTC.

The chain links TRBV12-5 to TRBJ2-7; TRBD1 agrees at 7 bases. Germline CDR1 reads LGHNT; CDR2 reads FRNRAP. The J segment lost 6 bases and the V segment lost 1 base, leaving 3 bases of the junction unmatched. This CDR3 comprises 13 residues. The CDR3 DNA follows: TGTGCTAGTGGTTTGGGAGGGACAGTCGAGCAGTACTTC. Amino acids: CASGLGGTVEQYF.